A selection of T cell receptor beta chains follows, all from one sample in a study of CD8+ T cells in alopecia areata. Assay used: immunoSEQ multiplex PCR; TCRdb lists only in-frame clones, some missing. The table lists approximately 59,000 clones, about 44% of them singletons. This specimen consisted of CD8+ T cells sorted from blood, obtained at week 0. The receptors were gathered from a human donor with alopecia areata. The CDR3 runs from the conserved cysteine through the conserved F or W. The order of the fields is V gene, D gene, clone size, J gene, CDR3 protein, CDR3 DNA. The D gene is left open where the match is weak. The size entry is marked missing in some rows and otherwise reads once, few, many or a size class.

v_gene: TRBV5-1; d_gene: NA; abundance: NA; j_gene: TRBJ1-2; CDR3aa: CASSLTQVNYGYTF; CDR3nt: TGCGCCAGCAGCTTGACACAGGTCAACTATGGCTACACCTTC
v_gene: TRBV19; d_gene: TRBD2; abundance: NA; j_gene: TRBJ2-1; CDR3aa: CATAETSGRNEQFF; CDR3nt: TGTGCCACCGCAGAGACTAGCGGGAGGAATGAGCAGTTCTTC
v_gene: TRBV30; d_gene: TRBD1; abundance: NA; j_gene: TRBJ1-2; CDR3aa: CAYDRGPTNYGYTF; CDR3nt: TGTGCCTACGACAGGGGGCCGACTAACTATGGCTACACCTTC
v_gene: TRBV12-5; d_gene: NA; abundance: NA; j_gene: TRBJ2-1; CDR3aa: CASGPLGGMIDEQFF; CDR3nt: TGTGCTAGTGGTCCTCTGGGCGGGATGATCGATGAGCAGTTCTTC
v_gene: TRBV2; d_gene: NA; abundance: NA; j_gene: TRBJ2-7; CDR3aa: CASSWSGEQYF; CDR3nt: TGTGCCAGCTCTTGGTCTGGCGAGCAGTACTTC
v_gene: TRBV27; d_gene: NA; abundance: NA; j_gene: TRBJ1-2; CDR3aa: CASSLLSGNGYTF; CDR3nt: TGTGCCAGCAGTTTATTGTCGGGGAATGGCTACACCTTC
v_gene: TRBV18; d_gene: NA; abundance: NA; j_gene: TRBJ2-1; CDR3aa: CASSRIGGTPDEQFF; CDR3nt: TGTGCCAGCTCAAGGATAGGGGGAACCCCGGATGAGCAGTTCTTC
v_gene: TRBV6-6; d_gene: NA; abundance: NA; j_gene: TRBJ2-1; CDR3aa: CASTRAWNGEQFF; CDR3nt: TGTGCCAGCACTCGGGCATGGAATGGTGAGCAGTTCTTC
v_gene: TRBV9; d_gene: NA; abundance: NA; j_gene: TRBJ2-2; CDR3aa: CASSAPNTGELFF; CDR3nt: TGTGCCAGCAGCGCCCCGAACACCGGGGAGCTGTTTTTT
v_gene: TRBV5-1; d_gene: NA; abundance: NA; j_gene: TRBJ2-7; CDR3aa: CASSLAGDAGSGEQYF; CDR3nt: TGCGCCAGCAGCTTGGCCGGCGACGCCGGGTCAGGAGAGCAGTACTTC
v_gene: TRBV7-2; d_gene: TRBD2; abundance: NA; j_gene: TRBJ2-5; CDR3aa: CASSSLPAGGPETQYF; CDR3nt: TGTGCCAGCAGCTCCCTCCCAGCGGGAGGGCCCGAGACCCAGTACTTC
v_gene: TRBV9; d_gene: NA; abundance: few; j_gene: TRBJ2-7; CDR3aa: CASSPQRGYEQYF; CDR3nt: TGTGCCAGCAGCCCACAAAGAGGGTACGAGCAGTACTTC
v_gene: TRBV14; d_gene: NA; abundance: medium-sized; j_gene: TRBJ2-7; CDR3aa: CASSQEASPWIEQYF; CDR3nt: TGTGCCAGCAGCCAAGAAGCCTCACCTTGGATCGAGCAGTACTTC
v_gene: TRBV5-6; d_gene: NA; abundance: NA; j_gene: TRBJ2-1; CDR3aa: CASSGGNSFSEQFF; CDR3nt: TGTGCCAGCAGCGGAGGGAATTCGTTTAGTGAGCAGTTCTTC
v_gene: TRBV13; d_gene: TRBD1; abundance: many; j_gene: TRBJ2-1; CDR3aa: CASRPGDRVKNEQFF; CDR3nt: TGTGCCAGCAGACCGGGGGACAGGGTCAAAAATGAGCAGTTCTTC
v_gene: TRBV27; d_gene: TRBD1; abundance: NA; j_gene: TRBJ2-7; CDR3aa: CASSTTDRARNEQYF; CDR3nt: TGTGCCAGCAGCACTACAGACAGGGCAAGGAACGAGCAGTACTTC
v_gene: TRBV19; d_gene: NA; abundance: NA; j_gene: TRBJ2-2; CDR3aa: CASTYGQVANTGELFF; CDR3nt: TGTGCCAGTACTTATGGTCAGGTCGCGAACACCGGGGAGCTGTTTTTT
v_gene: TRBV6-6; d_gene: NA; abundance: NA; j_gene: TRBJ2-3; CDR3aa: CASGLTTDTQYF; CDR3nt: TGTGCCAGCGGGTTAACCACAGATACGCAGTATTTT
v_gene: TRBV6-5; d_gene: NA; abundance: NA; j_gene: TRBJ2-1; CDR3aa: CASSELFEQFF; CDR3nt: TGTGCCAGCAGTGAACTGTTTGAGCAGTTCTTC
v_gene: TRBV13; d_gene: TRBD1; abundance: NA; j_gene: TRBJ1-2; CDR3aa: CASSGTEKSSNYGYTF; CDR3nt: TGTGCCAGCAGCGGGACAGAGAAGTCATCTAACTATGGCTACACCTTC
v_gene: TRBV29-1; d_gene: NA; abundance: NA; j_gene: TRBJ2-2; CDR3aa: CSVEGSGLGLTGELFF; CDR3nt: TGCAGCGTTGAAGGCAGTGGACTGGGACTCACCGGGGAGCTGTTTTTT
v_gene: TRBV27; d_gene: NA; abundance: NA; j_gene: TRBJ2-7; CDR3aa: CASSPGRQYEQYF; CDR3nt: TGTGCCAGCAGCCCTGGCCGCCAGTACGAGCAGTACTTC
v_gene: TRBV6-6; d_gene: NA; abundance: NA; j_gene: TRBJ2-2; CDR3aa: CASRVGAGRELFF; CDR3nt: TGTGCCAGCAGGGTAGGGGCGGGTCGGGAGCTGTTTTTT
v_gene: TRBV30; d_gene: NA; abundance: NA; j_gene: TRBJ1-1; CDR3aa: CAWSRDTTEAFF; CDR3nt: TGTGCCTGGAGTAGGGACACCACTGAAGCTTTCTTT
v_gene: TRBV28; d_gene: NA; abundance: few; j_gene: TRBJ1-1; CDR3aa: CASSELTRKNTEAFF; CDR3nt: TGTGCCAGCAGCGAATTGACACGAAAGAACACTGAAGCTTTCTTT
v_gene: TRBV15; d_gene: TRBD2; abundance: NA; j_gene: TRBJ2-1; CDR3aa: CATSRARGSYEQFF; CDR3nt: TGTGCCACCAGCAGAGCTCGCGGGAGTTATGAGCAGTTCTTC
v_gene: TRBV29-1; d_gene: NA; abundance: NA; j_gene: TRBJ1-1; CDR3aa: CSAGLGNTEAFF; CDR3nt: TGCAGCGCTGGATTAGGGAACACTGAAGCTTTCTTT
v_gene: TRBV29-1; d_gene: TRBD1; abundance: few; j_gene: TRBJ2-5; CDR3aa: CSAGTGWQETQYF; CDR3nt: TGCAGCGCTGGGACAGGGTGGCAAGAGACCCAGTACTTC
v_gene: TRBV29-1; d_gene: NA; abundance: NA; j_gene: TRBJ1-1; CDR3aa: CSVEEQGVNTEAFF; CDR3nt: TGCAGCGTTGAAGAGCAAGGGGTGAACACTGAAGCTTTCTTT
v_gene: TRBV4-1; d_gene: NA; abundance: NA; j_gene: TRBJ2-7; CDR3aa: CASSQDIHEQYF; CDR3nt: TGCGCCAGCAGCCAAGATATCCACGAGCAGTACTTC
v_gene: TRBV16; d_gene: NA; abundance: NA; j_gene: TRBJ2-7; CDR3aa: CASSHTPGTRYEQYF; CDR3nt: TGTGCCAGCAGCCATACCCCCGGGACAAGATACGAGCAGTACTTC
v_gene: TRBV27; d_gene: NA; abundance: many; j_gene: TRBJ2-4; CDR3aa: CASSLGLAATKNIQYF; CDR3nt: TGTGCCAGCAGCCTCGGTTTGGCGGCCACCAAAAACATTCAGTACTTC
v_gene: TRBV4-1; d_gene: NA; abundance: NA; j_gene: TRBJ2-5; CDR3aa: CASSHAVGGGPQETQYF; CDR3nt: TGCGCCAGCAGCCACGCCGTTGGGGGGGGGCCCCAAGAGACCCAGTACTTC
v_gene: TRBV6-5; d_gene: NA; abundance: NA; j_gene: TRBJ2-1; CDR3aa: CASRPTLGKYNEQFF; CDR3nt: TGTGCCAGCAGACCTACACTGGGGAAGTACAATGAGCAGTTCTTC
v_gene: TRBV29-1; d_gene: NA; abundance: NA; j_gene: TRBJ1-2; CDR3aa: CSAPRMGGYTF; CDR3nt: TGCAGCGCTCCCCGTATGGGAGGCTACACCTTC
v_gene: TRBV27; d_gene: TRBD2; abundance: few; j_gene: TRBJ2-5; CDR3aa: CASSLSIVGGSWETQYF; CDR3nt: TGTGCCAGCAGTTTATCAATAGTCGGCGGGAGCTGGGAGACCCAGTACTTC
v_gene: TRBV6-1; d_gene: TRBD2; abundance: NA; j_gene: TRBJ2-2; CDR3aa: CASSERLAGAHTGELFF; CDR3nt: TGTGCCAGCAGTGAAAGGCTAGCGGGAGCGCACACCGGGGAGCTGTTTTTT
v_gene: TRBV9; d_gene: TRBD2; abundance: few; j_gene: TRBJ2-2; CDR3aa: CASSPNSGRAVGELFF; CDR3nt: TGTGCCAGCAGCCCAAATAGCGGGAGAGCGGTCGGGGAGCTGTTTTTT
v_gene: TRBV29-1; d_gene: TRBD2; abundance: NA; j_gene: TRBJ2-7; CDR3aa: CSVVGTSGRRYEQYF; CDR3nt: TGCAGCGTCGTTGGGACTAGCGGGAGGAGGTACGAGCAGTACTTC
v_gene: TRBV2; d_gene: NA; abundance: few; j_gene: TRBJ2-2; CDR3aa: CASSEDGRYTGELFF; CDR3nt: TGTGCCAGCAGTGAAGATGGCAGATACACCGGGGAGCTGTTTTTT
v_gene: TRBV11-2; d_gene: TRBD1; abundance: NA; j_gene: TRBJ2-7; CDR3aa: CASSYGTGGEQYF; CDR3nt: TGTGCCAGCAGTTACGGGACAGGGGGCGAGCAGTACTTC
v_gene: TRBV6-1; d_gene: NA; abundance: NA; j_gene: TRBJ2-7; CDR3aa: CASGLTRDEQYF; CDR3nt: TGTGCCAGCGGCCTAACCAGGGACGAGCAGTACTTC
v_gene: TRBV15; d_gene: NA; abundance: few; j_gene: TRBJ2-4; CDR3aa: CATSQGRAGADIQYF; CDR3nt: TGTGCCACCAGCCAAGGCCGGGCAGGGGCGGACATTCAGTACTTC
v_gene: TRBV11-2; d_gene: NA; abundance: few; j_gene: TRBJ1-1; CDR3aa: CASSLGRGVDEAFF; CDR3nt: TGTGCCAGCAGCTTAGGAAGGGGAGTAGACGAAGCTTTCTTT
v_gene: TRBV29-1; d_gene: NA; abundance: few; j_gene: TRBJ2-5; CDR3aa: CSADGPTGETQYF; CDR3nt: TGCAGCGCCGACGGGCCTACGGGGGAGACCCAGTACTTC
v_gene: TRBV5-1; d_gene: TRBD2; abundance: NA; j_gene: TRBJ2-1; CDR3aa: CASSVRRSGRTYNEQFF; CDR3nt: TGCGCCAGCAGCGTCCGGAGGAGCGGGAGGACCTACAATGAGCAGTTCTTC
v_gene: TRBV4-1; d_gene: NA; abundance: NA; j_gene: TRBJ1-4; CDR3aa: CASSQEAATNEKLFF; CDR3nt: TGCGCCAGCAGCCAAGAGGCGGCAACTAATGAAAAACTGTTTTTT
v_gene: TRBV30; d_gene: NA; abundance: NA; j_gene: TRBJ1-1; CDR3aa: CAWSWGTGPWAFF; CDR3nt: TGTGCCTGGAGCTGGGGGACGGGCCCATGGGCTTTCTTT
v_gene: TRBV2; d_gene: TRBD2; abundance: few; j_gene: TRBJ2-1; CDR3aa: CASSEGGLAYEQFF; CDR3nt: TGTGCCAGCAGTGAAGGGGGACTAGCCTATGAGCAGTTCTTC
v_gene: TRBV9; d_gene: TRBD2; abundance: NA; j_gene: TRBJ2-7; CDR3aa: CASSGRPGGWSSYEQYF; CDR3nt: TGTGCCAGCAGCGGACGGCCGGGAGGATGGAGCTCCTACGAGCAGTACTTC
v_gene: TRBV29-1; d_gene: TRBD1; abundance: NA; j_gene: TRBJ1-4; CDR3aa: CSVPDRNNEKLFF; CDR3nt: TGCAGCGTGCCGGACAGGAATAATGAAAAACTGTTTTTT
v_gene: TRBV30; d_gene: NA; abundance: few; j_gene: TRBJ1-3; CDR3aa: CAWYRVSGNTIYF; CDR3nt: TGTGCCTGGTACAGAGTCTCTGGAAACACCATATATTTT
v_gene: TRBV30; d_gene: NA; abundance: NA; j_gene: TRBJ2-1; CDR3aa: CAWSAQNGNEQFF; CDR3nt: TGTGCCTGGAGTGCCCAAAACGGCAATGAGCAGTTCTTC
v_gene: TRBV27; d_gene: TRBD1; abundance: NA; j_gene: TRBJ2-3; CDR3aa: CASSLGQGKDTQYF; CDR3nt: TGTGCCAGCAGTTTAGGACAGGGGAAAGATACGCAGTATTTT
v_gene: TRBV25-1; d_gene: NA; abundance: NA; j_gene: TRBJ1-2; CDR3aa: CASSEYGGYGYTF; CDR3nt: TGTGCCAGCAGTGAATATGGGGGGTATGGCTACACCTTC
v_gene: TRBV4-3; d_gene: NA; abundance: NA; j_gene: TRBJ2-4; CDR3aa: CASSLDQGGNIQYF; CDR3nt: TGCGCCAGCAGCTTAGACCAGGGGGGAAACATTCAGTACTTC
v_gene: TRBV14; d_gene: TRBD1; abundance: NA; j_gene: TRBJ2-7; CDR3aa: CASSFPGQGLYEQYF; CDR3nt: TGTGCCAGCAGTTTCCCCGGACAGGGCCTCTACGAGCAGTACTTC
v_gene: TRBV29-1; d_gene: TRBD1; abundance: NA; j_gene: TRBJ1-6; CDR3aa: CSVAGTGGSPLHF; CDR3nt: TGCAGCGTTGCCGGGACAGGGGGTTCACCCCTCCACTTT
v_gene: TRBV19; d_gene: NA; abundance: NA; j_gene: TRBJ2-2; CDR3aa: CASSPGPRNTGELFF; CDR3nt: TGTGCCAGTAGCCCAGGGCCCAGGAACACCGGGGAGCTGTTTTTT